This TCR beta chain was retrieved from a study of neurological immune-mediated disorders (dated 2019 in TCRdb). In the study overall: Using UMI-based sequencing, the study compared peripheral blood TCR-beta repertoires from patients with HTLV-I-associated myelopathy (HAM/TSP), patients with multiple sclerosis, and healthy controls. Alongside PBMC samples, the set of some 98 TCR-beta libraries contained longitudinal samples, technical triplicates, and paired CD4+ and CD8+ T-cell subsets that had been sorted. Of the 68 subjects in the cohort, around 14 were HAM/TSP patients, some 34 were multiple sclerosis patients, and some 20 were healthy controls.

This clonotype showed up many times. Its antigen is still unknown. Base qualities are not provided; no much larger clone lies one nucleotide away. cDNA synthesis used template-switch 5'RACE with a primer carrying a 10-nucleotide random unique molecular identifier tagging each TCR transcript. Every sequencing run yielded over 170 million TCR-beta sequences covering 15-18 subjects. The RNeasy kit was used to extract total RNA. TCR-beta VDJ regions were amplified with primers for the TCR constant region and the 5'RACE anchor, using the KAPA Real-time Library Amplification kit. A first PCR added sample indexes and Illumina adaptors, after which a second PCR increased the library yield. After Ampure bead purification, the TCR product of roughly 650 bp was size-selected on a 2% E-gel SizeSelection system. Before pooling, library quality was assessed on a Bioanalyzer, concentration was determined with Qubit, and library quantification was performed with the Kapa Library Quantification kit. An Illumina HiSeq 2500 was used to sequence the libraries paired-end at 2 x 150 bp. To increase sequence diversity, about 24-32% phiX was spiked into each library pool. For the original study's pipeline: Quality-filtered reads were processed with the UMI-based MiGEC pipeline, which removed over 75% of raw TCR sequences during error correction. IMGT germline references were used for alignment of VDJ genes, and clonotypes were defined by a unique CDR3 amino acid sequence together with V-J genes. Clonal expansion, Shannon diversity, and CDR3 relatedness (CalcPairwiseDistances, ClusterSamples) were evaluated with VDJtools, and phylogenetic trees were built with CLCbio workbench. A clone was classed as expanded if it had 8 or more unique UMIs, a cutoff based on coefficient-of-variation modelling across technical triplicates. The public sequencing data were trimmed at Q25 with fastp and processed into clonotypes with MiXCR by TCRdb, which kept only in-frame beta chains. CDR3 protein duplicates are merged, each entry listing the most common genes and DNA. These V and J calls rely on TCRdb rather than the paper's analysis. Across this sample there are 15,000 to 20,000 distinct CDR3 sequences, with about 14% seen only once. Roughly 13% of the sample is in the top ten clones.

The study at large found these results: Expanded clones from different subjects shared no identical CDR3 amino acid sequences, which suggests that TCR-beta repertoires were private in all groups. The highest TCR clonal expansion was observed in HAM/TSP patients, whereas the lowest was observed in MS patients, even when compared with healthy controls.

For unsorted PBMC libraries, 2 million PBMCs were used after storage in RNAlater at -80 degrees C until RNA extraction. Peripheral blood was subjected to Ficoll-Hypaque density gradient centrifugation to isolate PBMCs, which were then cryopreserved in liquid nitrogen. The specimen sequenced was PBMCs. The source of this sequence is a man between 60 and 75 years old with HTLV-1-associated myelopathy (HAM/TSP).

The CDR3 region has the sequence CASSYFPTLAGGVSEQYF. Read as DNA, the sequence is TGTGCCAGCAGCTACTTTCCCACACTAGCGGGGGGGGTAAGCGAGCAGTACTTC. The V gene is TRBV7-2 and the J gene is TRBJ2-7; 13 nucleotides in the junction match TRBD2. From a lookup of the germline V gene, CDR1 and CDR2 are SGHTA and FQGNSA. Clipping removes 4 bases from V and 6 bases from J, with 15 as the unmatched junction base count. The CDR3 goes from the cysteine to the phenylalanine over 18 residues. The entry retains the CDR3 DNA only, 54 bases that are in frame from base 1.